Listed here are 32 T cell receptor beta chains from one sample, sequenced in a study of early T cells in non-severe SARS-CoV-2 infection. TCRdb itself ran the 5' RACE reads through MiXCR, one entry per CDR3 protein. The sample lists tens of thousands of distinct CDR3 sequences, approximately 12% occurring once. The sequenced sample was whole blood, obtained at baseline. These receptors originate from an adult who was a healthcare worker with PCR-confirmed SARS-CoV-2 infection or an uninfected control (not recorded which). The donor label of this sample is uncertain.

This chain joins TRBV2 and TRBJ2-5, with 7 bases identical to TRBD1. The CDR3 has 22 residues. V trimming: 2 bases; J trimming: 0 bases; junction bases outside the gene matches: 24. Per germline, CDR1 SNHLY and CDR2 FYNNEI. The CDR3 protein is CASSENVHRWGTGAQYQETQYF. Written as DNA, the CDR3 is TGTGCCAGCAGTGAAAATGTCCACCGCTGGGGAACAGGGGCCCAGTACCAAGAGACCCAGTACTTC.

This chain links TRBV6-6 with TRBJ2-7; 7 bases are a match to TRBD2. The CDR3 loop spans 15 amino acids. V dropped 0 bases and J dropped 2; count of bases not matched to a gene: 4. CDR1 is MNHNY and CDR2 is SVGAGI in the germline V gene (reference sequence). CDR3 in DNA: TGTGCCAGCAGTTACTCTCTAGCGGACGCCTACGAGCAGTACGTC. It yields the protein CASSYSLADAYEQYV.

The CDR3 DNA is TGTGCCAGCAGCTCTGGACCCCCGAAAAATGAGCAGTTCTTC. Amino acids: CASSSGPPKNEQFF. The gene calls are TRBV7-2 and TRBJ2-1, with D unclear. V was pared by 4 bases and J by 7 bases, with 14 bases between. The CDR3 totals 14 residues. The germline CDR1 and CDR2 sequences are SGHTA and FQGNSA.

The rearrangement links TRBV4-2 to TRBJ1-5, with a possible D match to TRBD1 (6 bases). Germline V gene sequence: CDR1 LGHNA, CDR2 YNFKEQ. The CDR3 contains 18 residues. Trimming took 0 bases from V and 2 from J, leaving 17 bases between them. CDR3 DNA sequence: TGTGCCAGCAGCCAAGATTTTCTCGGCAGGGGTGGCAATCAGCCCCAGCATTTT. Amino acids: CASSQDFLGRGGNQPQHF.

The table lists this clonotype with many counts. V and J are TRBV7-8 and TRBJ2-7; 9 bases match TRBD2. V shed 5 bases and J 5 bases; nucleotides not matched to a gene: 10. Germline CDR1 SGHVS, CDR2 FQNEAQ. The CDR3 loop spans 15 amino acids. This chain's CDR3 is CASSQSGRGGDEQYV. CDR3 nucleotide sequence: TGTGCCAGCAGCCAGAGCGGGCGGGGGGGCGACGAGCAGTACGTC.

The chain has TRBV10-3 and TRBJ2-4, with D tentatively TRBD1 or TRBD2 (5 bases each). V was clipped by 2 bases and J by 2 bases, with 10 bases between them. Per the germline V gene, CDR1 is ENHRY and CDR2 is SYGVKD. CDR3 length: 15 residues. The CDR3 loop is CAISEGDVTKNIQYF. DNA for the CDR3: TGTGCCATCAGTGAGGGGGACGTAACCAAAAACATTCAGTACTTC.

This clonotype was observed many times. The CDR3 coding sequence is TGTGCCACCCGGGGACTAGCCGACACCGGGGAGCTGTTTTTT. Translated: CATRGLADTGELFF. V gene TRBV7-8 combines with J gene TRBJ2-2, with TRBD2 matching 9 bases. The CDR3 sequence is 14 residues long. Germline V lookup: CDR1 SGHVS, CDR2 FQNEAQ. Losses at the gene ends were 10 bases for V and 3 bases for J; bases not matched to a gene: 6.

At least ten counts were recorded for this clonotype. The chain joins TRBV18 to TRBJ2-3, with 10 bases that match TRBD2. Germline V gene sequence: CDR1 KGHSH, CDR2 LQKENI. V lost 4 bases and J lost 0; bases outside the gene matches: 4. The CDR3 covers 16 residues. CDR3 DNA: TGTGCCAGCTCACGGGAGACTAGCGGGAGCACAGATACGCAGTATTTT. Protein product: CASSRETSGSTDTQYF. Supplemented by reference TRBV18 and TRBJ2-3, the full variable domain reads NAGVMQNPRHLVRRRGQEARLRCSPMKGHSHVYWYRQLPEEGLKFMVYLQKENIIDESGMPKERFSAEFPKEGPSILRIQQVVRGDSAAYFCASSRETSGSTDTQYFGPGTRLTVL.

This clonotype was detected ten times or more. The rearrangement links TRBV10-2 to TRBJ1-1; 8 bases fit TRBD1. Germline V gene lookup returns CDR1 WSHSY and CDR2 SAAADI. CDR3 size: 15 residues. V shed 3 bases, J shed 4 bases, and the junction held 7 bases outside the gene matches. Written as DNA, the CDR3 is TGCGCCAGCAGTGACGCGACAGGGGTTGTCACTGAAGCTTTCTTT. Amino acids: CASSDATGVVTEAFF.

This clonotype was observed many times. The chain uses TRBV11-2 and TRBJ2-3, with TRBD2 matching over 11 bases. Germline trimming cut 5 bases from V and 7 bases from J; bases unmatched to any gene: 5. Germline V CDR1 and CDR2: SGHAT, FQNNGV. There are 14 residues in the CDR3. CDR3 nucleotide sequence: TGTGCCAGCAGCCCACTAGCGGGGGTTTATACGCAGTATTTT. This codes for CASSPLAGVYTQYF.

This clonotype was picked up a small number of times. The V call is TRBV5-1, the J call TRBJ2-1, with 11 bases identical to TRBD2. V shed 4 bases and J 2 bases; nucleotides not matched to a gene: 5. The CDR3 spans 16 residues. Germline loops: CDR1 SGHRS, CDR2 YFSETQ. The CDR3 reads CASSGMGLAAYNEQFF. The DNA of the CDR3 is TGCGCCAGCAGCGGAATGGGACTAGCGGCCTACAATGAGCAGTTCTTC.

This clonotype showed up just a few times. The V call is TRBV6-2 or TRBV6-3, the J call TRBJ2-2; no reliable D call. V was trimmed by 10 bases and J by 3 bases, leaving 21 bases between them. The germline gives CDR1 MNHEY, CDR2 SVGEGT. The CDR3 has 16 residues. CDR3 DNA sequence: TGTGCCATCCCGCAATCCAATAACCGAGACACCGGGGAGCTGTTTTTT. Its translation is CAIPQSNNRDTGELFF.

This clonotype was recorded a few times. This sequence joins TRBV20-1 and TRBJ2-2, with D perhaps TRBD2 (7 bases). Trimming left V 0 bases short and J 3 bases short, with 14 bases between. The germline CDR1 and CDR2 sequences are DFQATT and SNEGSKA (reference sequence). This CDR3 is 16 amino acids long. This chain's CDR3 is CSARDPGGADTGELFF. In DNA, the CDR3 is TGCAGTGCTAGAGACCCGGGGGGCGCGGACACCGGGGAGCTGTTTTTT.

The V gene is TRBV6-1, the J gene TRBJ1-2; 8 bases map to TRBD1. V shed 8 bases, J shed 5 bases, and the junction held 10 bases outside the gene matches. CDR3 size: 14 residues. Germline-derived CDR1 and CDR2 are MNHNS and SASEGT. The CDR3 DNA is TGTGCCAGCGCTCGAATAGGACAGGGATATGGCTACACCTTC. Its translation is CASARIGQGYGYTF.

At least ten counts were recorded for this clonotype. The J gene is TRBJ2-7, the V gene TRBV2; maybe TRBD1 (5 bases). V lost 0 bases and J lost 0, with 9 bases in between. Per germline, CDR1 SNHLY and CDR2 FYNNEI. The CDR3 is 15 amino acids. As DNA, the CDR3 is TGTGCCAGCAGTGAAGCAGTTGACAGCTCCTACGAGCAGTACGTC. Its protein product is CASSEAVDSSYEQYV.

This clonotype appeared a few times. V usage is TRBV4-1 and J usage is TRBJ2-3, with 7 positions matching TRBD2. Per the germline V gene, CDR1 is MGHRA and CDR2 is YSYEKL. The CDR3 is 18 residues long. After removal of 4 bases from V and 1 base from J, the junction contained 14 bases not matched to a gene. The CDR3 sequence: CASSPNRATSGGTDTQYF. The DNA for the CDR3 is TGCGCCAGCAGCCCCAATCGTGCGACAAGCGGGGGCACAGATACGCAGTATTTT.

The CDR3 region is CASSSDGTGELFF. CDR3 nucleotide sequence: TGTGCCAGCAGCTCGGACGGCACCGGGGAGCTGTTTTTT. This chain uses TRBV7-3 with TRBJ2-2, with no clear D. The CDR3 extends over 13 amino acids. Germline V lookup: CDR1 SGHTA, CDR2 FQGTGA. The V end was cut by 4 bases, the J end by 4 bases, with 7 bases between.

This clonotype was detected only a few times. The V and J genes are TRBV24-1 and TRBJ1-4, with 7 bases that match TRBD1. Germline CDR1 reads KGHDR; CDR2 reads SFDVKD. The CDR3 has 15 amino acids. V lost 9 bases, J lost 0 bases, and 6 bases stayed unmatched. CDR3 region: CATHGTDATNEKLFF. As DNA, the CDR3 is TGTGCCACCCACGGGACAGACGCAACTAATGAAAAACTGTTTTTT.

The V call is TRBV12-3 or TRBV12-4, the J call TRBJ2-3, with 9 bases aligning to TRBD1. The V segment lost 3 bases and the J segment 3 bases; nucleotides outside the gene matches: 4. The length of the CDR3 is 15 residues. The chain's CDR3 is CASSFYRGRTDTQYF. The CDR3 bases are TGTGCCAGCAGTTTTTACAGGGGGCGAACAGATACGCAGTATTTT.

This clonotype has a count of ten or more. In DNA, the CDR3 is TGTGCCAGCTCACACCCCCGAGAAAATTCACCCCTCCACTTT. Encoded protein: CASSHPRENSPLHF. This chain joins TRBV18 and TRBJ1-6; no reliable D call. The CDR3 extends over 14 amino acids. Germline values: CDR1 KGHSH, CDR2 LQKENI. Trimming shortened V by 4 bases and J by 7 bases, and 11 bases separated the two germline ends.

This clonotype was picked up a small number of times. This chain joins TRBV25-1 and TRBJ1-3; D remains ambiguous. The CDR3 contains 16 residues. The germline CDR1 and CDR2 sequences are MGHDK and SYGVNS. Trimming pared 4 bases from V and 0 bases from J, leaving 13 bases between. CDR3 DNA sequence: TGTGCCAGCAGTGGGATACACAGCTACTCTGGAAACACCATATATTTT. It translates to CASSGIHSYSGNTIYF.

The chain combines TRBV6-1 with TRBJ1-1, with D possibly matching TRBD1 (6 bases). V lost 5 bases and J lost 0, with 7 bases in between. The CDR3 is 13 amino acids. CDR1 and CDR2 from the germline V gene are MNHNS and SASEGT. Written as DNA, the CDR3 is TGTGCCAGCAGTCGGGGGCTGAACACTGAAGCTTTCTTT. Translated: CASSRGLNTEAFF.

This clonotype has a count of ten or more. The chain recombines TRBV7-3 with TRBJ2-5; D tentatively reads TRBD1 or TRBD2 (6 bases each). Trimming pared 1 base from V and 4 bases from J, leaving 13 bases between. The CDR3 runs to 15 residues. Germline V gene lookup returns CDR1 SGHTA and CDR2 FQGTGA. The CDR3 DNA reads as TGTGCCAGCAGCTTAAGTGGGGGGCCCTCAGAGACCCAGTACTTC. Protein sequence: CASSLSGGPSETQYF.

There are a few counts of this clonotype. The chain combines TRBV2 with TRBJ1-6; D is undetermined. Germline CDR1 reads SNHLY; CDR2 reads FYNNEI. The CDR3 is 12 residues long. V dropped 5 bases and J dropped 8 bases, with 7 bases sitting between them. CDR3 loop: CASSFTDSPLHF. The CDR3 nucleotides read TGTGCCAGCAGTTTCACAGATTCACCCCTCCACTTT.

This chain joins TRBV4-1 and TRBJ2-5, with D perhaps matching TRBD2 (5 bases). This CDR3 comprises 15 residues. Trimming shortened V by 1 base and J by 4 bases, and 13 bases separated the two germline ends. From germline, CDR1 is MGHRA and CDR2 YSYEKL. CDR3 bases: TGCGCCAGCAGCCAAGTTCCGGGGAGCGTAGAGACCCAGTACTTC. It translates to CASSQVPGSVETQYF.

This clonotype has ten or more counts. The chain combines TRBV7-8 with TRBJ2-7; TRBD1 agrees at 8 bases. CDR1 and CDR2 from the germline V gene are SGHVS and FQNEAQ. This CDR3 is 14 amino acids long. After removal of 1 base from V and 6 bases from J, the junction contained 5 bases not matched to a gene. This chain's CDR3 is CASSLGTGTAEQYV. The CDR3 DNA follows: TGTGCCAGCAGCTTAGGGACAGGGACTGCCGAGCAGTACGTC.

The CDR3 region is CASSLSDRGVEQYV. DNA of the CDR3: TGTGCCAGCAGTTTATCAGACAGGGGCGTCGAGCAGTACGTC. This chain joins TRBV12-3 or TRBV12-4 and TRBJ2-7; 8 bases agree with TRBD1. V shed 2 bases and J 6 bases; nucleotides not matched to a gene: 6. This CDR3 has 14 amino acids.

The chain combines TRBV6-5 with TRBJ2-6; no clear D gene. The CDR3 contains 16 residues. The germline gives CDR1 MNHEY, CDR2 SVGAGI. Trimming shortened V by 1 base and J by 0 bases, and 7 bases separated the two germline ends. CDR3 DNA: TGTGCCAGCAGTTACTGGCAGAACTCTGGGGCCAACGTCCTGACTTTC. It yields the protein CASSYWQNSGANVLTF.

This clonotype appeared a few times. The chain uses TRBV20-1 and TRBJ1-1; 7 nucleotides match TRBD1. The V segment lost 0 bases and the J segment 6 bases; nucleotides outside the gene matches: 10. This CDR3 has 15 residues. From germline, CDR1 is DFQATT and CDR2 SNEGSKA (reference sequence). The CDR3 DNA follows: TGCAGTGCTAGAGATCCGGCAGGGGGGGAAGCTGAAGCTTTCTTT. It translates to CSARDPAGGEAEAFF.

This clonotype has more than one count but fewer than ten. The rearrangement links TRBV4-1 to TRBJ2-2; 10 bases map to TRBD2. The ends lost 0 bases at V and 7 bases at J; junction bases unmatched: 5. Germline V gives CDR1 MGHRA, CDR2 YSYEKL. The CDR3 totals 16 residues. The CDR3 protein is CASSQEAGGHIGELFF. In nucleotides, the CDR3 is TGCGCCAGCAGCCAAGAAGCGGGGGGGCATATCGGGGAGCTGTTTTTT.

The table lists this clonotype with many counts. The chain couples TRBV20-1 to TRBJ2-3, with TRBD2 identical over 8 bases. Unmatched junction bases numbered 7, after V lost 6 bases and J lost 2 bases. Germline V gene data show CDR1 as DFQATT and CDR2 as SNEGSKA (reference sequence). The CDR3 contains 14 residues. This CDR3 reads CSASAGEYTDTQYF. CDR3 sequence (DNA): TGCAGTGCCTCAGCGGGGGAGTACACAGATACGCAGTATTTT.

The rearrangement links TRBV18 to TRBJ2-5; 7 positions match TRBD2. Germline-derived CDR1 and CDR2 are KGHSH and LQKENI. V was clipped by 3 bases and J by 5 bases; unmatched bases: 6. This CDR3 has 14 residues. The CDR3 coding sequence is TGTGCCAGCTCACCGGAAGCGGGGTTTGAGACCCAGTACTTC. This codes for CASSPEAGFETQYF.